A single sample is the source of the 6 T cell receptor beta chains below, sequenced in a study of identical twins. One entry per CDR3 protein results from TCRdb running MiXCR on the 5' RACE reads. This repertoire shows around 530,000 distinct CDR3 sequences, over 12% found once; its top ten account for roughly 0.4%. These sequences were also reported in another study, on yellow fever vaccine responses in identical twins.

The specimen was CD4+ T cells sorted from blood. These receptor sequences come from a woman aged 18-29 years in good health.

Here the CDR3 DNA reads TGCAGTGCTAGGCTGGGTTCGGGAGGACTAGCGTCAGAGACCCAGTACTTC. The encoded protein is CSARLGSGGLASETQYF. The rearrangement uses TRBV20-1 and TRBJ2-5; 9 bases map to TRBD2. The CDR3 consists of 17 residues. The junction had 15 bases not matched to a gene; V was cut back by 3 bases and J by 4 bases. CDR1 and CDR2 from the germline V gene are DFQATT and SNEGSKA (reference sequence).

This CDR3 is CATSETGSYNEQFF. DNA for the CDR3: TGTGCCACCAGTGAGACAGGCTCCTACAATGAGCAGTTCTTC. The gene calls are TRBV24-1 and TRBJ2-1; possibly TRBD1 for D (6 bases). Looked up from germline, CDR1 is KGHDR and CDR2 is SFDVKD. Trimming shortened V by 4 bases and J by 0 bases, and 6 bases separated the two germline ends. There are 14 residues in the CDR3.

A few counts support this clonotype. The V call is TRBV2, the J call TRBJ2-1; either TRBD1 or TRBD2 may fit D (6 bases each). Per the germline V gene, CDR1 is SNHLY and CDR2 is FYNNEI. The V and J ends lost 7 bases and 5 bases respectively, with 12 bases between them. This CDR3 region has 13 residues. CDR3 nucleotide sequence: TGTGCCAGCACCGAAGGGGGGAACAATGAGCAGTTCTTC. This encodes CASTEGGNNEQFF.

The sample holds many counts of this clonotype. V usage is TRBV4-1 and J usage is TRBJ2-1, with D tentatively TRBD2 (6 bases). Per the germline V gene, CDR1 is MGHRA and CDR2 is YSYEKL. V was shortened by 1 base and J by 1 base, with 14 bases between the two germline ends. There are 17 residues in the CDR3. The CDR3 sequence: CASSQGEGRGSYNEQFF. The CDR3 DNA reads as TGCGCCAGCAGCCAAGGCGAGGGACGGGGGTCCTACAATGAGCAGTTCTTC.

This clonotype was observed a handful of times. This sequence joins TRBV12-3 or TRBV12-4 and TRBJ2-4; the match to TRBD1 covers 9 bases. J was trimmed by 7 bases and V by 4 bases; bases with no gene match: 8. This CDR3 has 15 residues. The CDR3 DNA reads as TGTGCCAGCAGTTCAGACAGGGGGTATGGGAACATTCAGTACTTC. Protein product: CASSSDRGYGNIQYF.

This clonotype came up a few times. The chain combines TRBV19 with TRBJ1-5; a weak D match, TRBD1 (5 bases). V lost 3 bases and J lost 3, with 12 bases in between. CDR1 LNHDA and CDR2 SQIVND come from the germline V gene (reference sequence). The CDR3 covers 15 residues. This CDR3 reads CASSIMEGTNQPQHF. The CDR3 DNA reads TGTGCCAGTAGTATTATGGAAGGGACCAATCAGCCCCAGCATTTT.